Below are 20 T cell receptor beta chains sequenced from a single sample in a study of metastatic and nonmetastatic thyroid tumors. TCRdb used MiXCR to call clones anew from the PCR reads. Of more than 9,500 clones detected, around 25% appear once; the ten largest clones hold over 20%. None of the patients had undergone any treatment ahead of thyroid surgery. Sequenced input: adjacent normal tissue. The receptor source for this set is a male donor with papillary thyroid cancer or a benign thyroid nodule (not recorded which). Some clones in this sample may be carry-over from other donors' samples.

This clone was seen only a few times. This chain connects TRBV20-1 to TRBJ2-5, with TRBD2 matching over 13 bases. The CDR3 sequence is 16 residues long. Germline V gene sequence: CDR1 DFQATT, CDR2 SNEGSKA (reference sequence). V lost 1 base and J lost 4; bases outside the gene matches: 6. The CDR3 protein is CSARGGTSGKAETQYF. The CDR3 DNA follows: TGCAGTGCTAGAGGTGGGACTAGCGGGAAGGCAGAGACCCAGTACTTC.

This chain connects TRBV7-3 to TRBJ2-2; 9 positions agree with TRBD1. CDR1 is SGHTA and CDR2 is FQGTGA in the germline V gene. V shed 5 bases, J shed 6 bases, and the junction held 4 bases outside the gene matches. The CDR3 has 14 residues. The CDR3 DNA sequence: TGTGCCAGCAGCCCAGGACAGGGGCCCGGGGAGCTGTTTTTT. Protein: CASSPGQGPGELFF.

V gene TRBV10-3 combines with J gene TRBJ1-5; a weak D match, TRBD1 (5 bases). The CDR3 has 17 residues. Trimming shortened V by 7 bases and J by 0 bases, and 19 bases separated the two germline ends. Germline loops: CDR1 ENHRY, CDR2 SYGVKD. The CDR3: CAIKSKREGYSNQPQHF. Written as DNA, the CDR3 is TGTGCCATCAAATCGAAGAGGGAGGGGTATAGCAATCAGCCCCAGCATTTT.

In its sample, this clone ranks as medium-sized. The genes are TRBV7-2 and TRBJ1-5; no firm D call. Germline V gene lookup returns CDR1 SGHTA and CDR2 FQGNSA. V lost 2 bases, J lost 6 bases, and 5 bases lay in between. CDR3 length equals 12 residues. The CDR3 sequence: CASSLPGQPQHF. Written as DNA, the CDR3 is TGTGCCAGCAGCTTACCCGGTCAGCCCCAGCATTTT.

The chain employs TRBV20-1 and TRBJ2-3; D gene ambiguous. The germline V gene encodes CDR1 DFQATT and CDR2 SNEGSKA (reference sequence). Trimming took off 6 bases at V and 3 bases at J, with 13 bases between the two ends. The CDR3 has 13 residues. CDR3 in amino acids: CSALPLSTDTQYF. The CDR3 DNA reads TGCAGTGCCTTACCCTTGAGTACAGATACGCAGTATTTT.

V usage is TRBV19 and J usage is TRBJ2-3, with 9 bases matching TRBD2. V shed 3 bases and J 3 bases; nucleotides not matched to a gene: 7. Germline lookup yields CDR1 LNHDA and CDR2 SQIVND (reference sequence). The CDR3 totals 16 residues. The CDR3 loop is CASSILAGGPTDTQYF. The CDR3 DNA reads TGTGCCAGTAGTATTTTGGCGGGAGGGCCAACAGATACGCAGTATTTT. The entire variable domain, with the rest obtained from reference TRBV19 and TRBJ2-3, is as follows: DGGITQSPKYLFRKEGQNVTLSCEQNLNHDAMYWYRQDPGQGLRLIYYSQIVNDFQKGDIAEGYSVSREKKESFPLTVTSAQKNPTAFYLCASSILAGGPTDTQYFGPGTRLTVL.

This clone is medium-sized by share. The chain uses TRBV10-1 and TRBJ2-1, with 9 bases that match TRBD2. This CDR3 region has 17 residues. In germline, CDR1 is WNHNN, CDR2 SYGVQD (reference sequence). J gave up 6 bases and V 0 bases, and 9 bases lay outside the gene matches. The DNA of the CDR3 is TGCGCCAGCAGTGAGTCGACGGGCGGGGGGGCCCCCAATGAGCAGTTCTTC. Its protein is CASSESTGGGAPNEQFF.

The DNA for the CDR3 is TGCGCCAGCAGCCAAGAAAAGGGTCAGCCCCAGCATTTT. Its translation: CASSQEKGQPQHF. The J gene is TRBJ1-5, the V gene TRBV4-1; the D is unclear. Germline V gives CDR1 MGHRA, CDR2 YSYEKL. The CDR3 has 13 amino acids. V shed 0 bases and J shed 6 bases, with 6 bases lying between them.

This clone was counted between two and nine times. This sequence joins TRBV20-1 and TRBJ2-7; D gene unclear. This CDR3 has 13 residues. CDR1 is DFQATT, CDR2 SNEGSKA, per germline (reference sequence). Trimming left V 1 base short and J 1 base short, with 8 bases between. The CDR3 DNA sequence: TGCAGTGCTAGAGTAGATCCATCCTACGAGCAGTACTTC. This sequence encodes CSARVDPSYEQYF.

V usage is TRBV11-3 and J usage is TRBJ2-7; D gene unclear. Trimming took off 1 base at V and 5 bases at J, with 12 bases between the two ends. CDR1 and CDR2 (germline): SGHNT, YENEEA. This CDR3 has 14 amino acids. CDR3 sequence (DNA): TGTGCCAGCAGCTTAGCGGGCAGAGAGGACGAGCAGTACTTC. Amino acid sequence: CASSLAGREDEQYF.

This clone was observed a handful of times. The chain is built from TRBV30 and TRBJ2-7; D is perhaps TRBD1 or TRBD2 (5 bases each). Germline V lookup: CDR1 GTSNPN, CDR2 SVGIG (reference sequence). V lost 4 bases to trimming and J lost 3 bases, with 19 bases between them. The CDR3 is 15 residues long. This CDR3 reads CAWTSGTDNRYEQYF. The CDR3 DNA is TGTGCCTGGACGTCCGGGACCGATAATCGCTACGAGCAGTACTTC.

This clone is labeled medium-sized (0.01 to 0.1%). The chain couples TRBV27 to TRBJ2-2, with 11 bases fitting TRBD1. V was pared by 11 bases and J by 7 bases, with 12 bases of the junction left unmatched. This CDR3 comprises 15 residues. Germline lookup yields CDR1 MNHEY and CDR2 SMNVEV (reference sequence). Here the CDR3 DNA reads TGTGCCGCGTCCCCCGGGACAGGGGGATTCGGGGAGCTGTTTTTT. Encoded protein: CAASPGTGGFGELFF.

In regard to this clone: A junction end diverges from the germline sequence, so it may reflect a read error. The chain links TRBV19 to TRBJ2-7, with D unresolved. The CDR3 runs 12 residues. Germline V gives CDR1 LNHDA, CDR2 SQIVND (reference sequence). The CDR3 DNA reads as TGTGCCAGTAGTAATGCCGCCTACGATCAGTACTTC. Protein: CASSNAAYDQYF.

The DNA for the CDR3 is TGTGCCAGTAGTACCTCCGGGTCAGGGGCTTACTCCTACGAGCAGTACTTC. Translated: CASSTSGSGAYSYEQYF. The chain links TRBV19 to TRBJ2-7; D possibly corresponds to TRBD1 (6 bases). CDR3 size: 17 residues. In germline, CDR1 is LNHDA, CDR2 SQIVND (reference sequence). The V end lost 4 bases, the J end lost 0 bases, and 19 bases lay between the germline ends.

The chain is built from TRBV20-1 and TRBJ1-4, with unresolved D. Germline assignment: CDR1 DFQATT and CDR2 SNEGSKA (reference sequence). V was clipped by 3 bases and J by 4 bases, with 15 bases between them. The CDR3 runs 15 residues. The CDR3 spells CSASPRAGVNEKLFF. DNA for the CDR3: TGCAGTGCTAGTCCGAGGGCAGGAGTTAATGAAAAACTGTTTTTT.

In DNA, the CDR3 is TGCAGTGCTAGAGTACAGGGGAGAGGCAATCAGCCCCAGCATTTT. It translates to CSARVQGRGNQPQHF. This sequence joins TRBV20-1 and TRBJ1-5; 7 nucleotides align to TRBD1. CDR1 is DFQATT, CDR2 SNEGSKA, per germline (reference sequence). CDR3 size: 15 residues. The V segment lost 1 base and the J segment 2 bases; nucleotides outside the gene matches: 5.

Judged by abundance, this clone is medium-sized. This chain joins TRBV6-2 or TRBV6-3 and TRBJ2-3; 11 positions agree with TRBD2. V dropped 2 bases and J dropped 4; count of bases not matched to a gene: 5. The CDR3 is 16 residues long. CDR1 is MNHEY and CDR2 is SVGEGT in the germline V gene. CDR3 in DNA: TGTGCCAGCAGTTACGCCACTAGCGGGAGTGCAGATACGCAGTATTTT. Protein: CASSYATSGSADTQYF.

The rearrangement uses TRBV5-6 and TRBJ1-2; possible D gene TRBD1, 6 bases. Trimming left V 3 bases short and J 6 bases short, with 18 bases between. The germline gives CDR1 SGHDT, CDR2 YYEEEE. This CDR3 is 15 amino acids long. As DNA, the CDR3 is TGTGCCAGCAGCTACGGATTAGGGGGGGCGGATGGCTACACCTTC. This codes for CASSYGLGGADGYTF.

The chain carries TRBV19 and TRBJ1-6, with TRBD1 matching 8 bases. The ends lost 5 bases at V and 14 bases at J; junction bases unmatched: 11. CDR1 is LNHDA and CDR2 is SQIVND in the germline V gene (reference sequence). CDR3 size: 14 residues. The CDR3 sequence is CASSVTDGQGALHF. CDR3 coding DNA: TGTGCCAGTAGTGTGACGGACGGACAGGGAGCCCTCCACTTT.

This clone was seen a few times. The sample contains more than one DNA sequence encoding this CDR3. The V and J genes are TRBV2 and TRBJ2-1; D might be TRBD2 (5 bases). The CDR3 loop spans 19 amino acids. The germline V gene has CDR1 SNHLY and CDR2 FYNNEI. V lost 0 bases to trimming and J lost 7 bases, with 25 bases between them. CDR3 sequence reads: CASSEAAFLSGIKTNEQFF. CDR3 in DNA: TGTGCCAGCAGTGAAGCCGCTTTTCTTTCCGGGATCAAGACAAATGAGCAGTTCTTC.